This TCR beta chain derives from a study of cytomegalovirus exposure and HLA in healthy donors. PCR primers comprised 60 Vbeta and 13 Jbeta primers. This table comes from immunoSEQ multiplex PCR, and its TCRdb copy is limited to in-frame clones, with some not included. The repertoire consists of over 150,000 clones, with approximately 78% occurring once and the leading ten covering more than 8%. Trimming left V 5 bases short and J 5 bases short, with 15 bases between. This CDR3 has 15 amino acids. The germline gives CDR1 KGHSH, CDR2 LQKENI. General study points: Common viral pathogens were later found to be apparently linked to several of the most significant clusters. A missense DCLRE1C variant was associated with V- and J-gene trimming of TCR beta chains in a later analysis, and an independent cohort replicated the association.

With respect to this clone: Its antigen remains unknown.

This sequence was found in a male donor in good health and CMV-seropositive. The sample taken for sequencing was PBMCs. The chain joins TRBV18 to TRBJ2-2; perhaps TRBD2 as D (6 bases). In nucleotides, the CDR3 is TGTGCCAGCTCATCGACTAGTTTATTGACCGGGGAGCTGTTTTTT. The encoded protein is CASSSTSLLTGELFF. Full variable domain (remainder filled in from reference TRBV18 and TRBJ2-2): NAGVMQNPRHLVRRRGQEARLRCSPMKGHSHVYWYRQLPEEGLKFMVYLQKENIIDESGMPKERFSAEFPKEGPSILRIQQVVRGDSAAYFCASSSTSLLTGELFFGEGSRLTVL.